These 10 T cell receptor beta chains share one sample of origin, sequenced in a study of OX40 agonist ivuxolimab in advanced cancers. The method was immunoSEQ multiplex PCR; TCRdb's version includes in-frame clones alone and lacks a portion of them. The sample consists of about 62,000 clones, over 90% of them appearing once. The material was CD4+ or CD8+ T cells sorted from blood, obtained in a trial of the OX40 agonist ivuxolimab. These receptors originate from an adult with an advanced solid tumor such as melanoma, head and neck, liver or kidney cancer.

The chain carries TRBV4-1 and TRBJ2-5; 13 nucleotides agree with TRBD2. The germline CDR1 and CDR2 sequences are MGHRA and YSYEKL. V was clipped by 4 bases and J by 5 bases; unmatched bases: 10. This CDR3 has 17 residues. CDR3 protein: CASSPGLAGEDVETQYF. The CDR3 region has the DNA TGCGCCAGCAGCCCTGGACTAGCGGGAGAGGATGTGGAGACCCAGTACTTC.

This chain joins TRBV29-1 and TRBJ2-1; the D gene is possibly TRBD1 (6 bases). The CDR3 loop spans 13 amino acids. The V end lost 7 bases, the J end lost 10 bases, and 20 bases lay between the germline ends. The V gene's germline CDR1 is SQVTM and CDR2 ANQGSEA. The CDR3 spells CSGTGTLSGEQFF. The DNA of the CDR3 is TGCAGCGGGACCGGGACACTCTCTGGGGAGCAGTTCTTC.

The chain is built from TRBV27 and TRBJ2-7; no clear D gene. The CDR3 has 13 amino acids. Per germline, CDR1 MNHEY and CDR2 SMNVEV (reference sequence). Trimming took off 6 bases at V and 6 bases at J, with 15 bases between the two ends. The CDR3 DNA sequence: TGTGCCAGCAGCCTCTCCCTCCCCAGCGAGCAGTACTTC. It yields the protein CASSLSLPSEQYF.

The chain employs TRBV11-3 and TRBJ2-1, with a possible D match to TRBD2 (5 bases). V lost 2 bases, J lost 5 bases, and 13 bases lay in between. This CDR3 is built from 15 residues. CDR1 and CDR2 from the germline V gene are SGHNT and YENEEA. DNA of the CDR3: TGTGCCAGCAGCTTACCCGGAGAGGGAAACAATGAGCAGTTCTTC. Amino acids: CASSLPGEGNNEQFF.

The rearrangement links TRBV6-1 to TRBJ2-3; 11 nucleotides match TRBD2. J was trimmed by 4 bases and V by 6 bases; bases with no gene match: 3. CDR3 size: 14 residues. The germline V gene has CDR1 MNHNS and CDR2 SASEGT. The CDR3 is CASRTSGDADTQYF. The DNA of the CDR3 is TGTGCCAGCAGGACTAGCGGGGACGCAGATACGCAGTATTTT.

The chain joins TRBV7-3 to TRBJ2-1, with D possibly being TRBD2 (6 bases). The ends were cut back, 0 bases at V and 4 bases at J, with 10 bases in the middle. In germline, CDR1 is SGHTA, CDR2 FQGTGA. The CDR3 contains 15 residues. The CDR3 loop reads CASSLTSGKYNEQFF. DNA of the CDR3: TGTGCCAGCAGCTTAACTAGCGGCAAATACAATGAGCAGTTCTTC.

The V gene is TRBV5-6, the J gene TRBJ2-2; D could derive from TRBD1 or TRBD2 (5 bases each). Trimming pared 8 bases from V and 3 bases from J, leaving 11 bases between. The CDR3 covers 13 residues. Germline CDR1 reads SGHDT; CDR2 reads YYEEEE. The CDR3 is CASGRGDTGELFF. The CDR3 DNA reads TGTGCCAGTGGGAGAGGGGACACCGGGGAGCTGTTTTTT.

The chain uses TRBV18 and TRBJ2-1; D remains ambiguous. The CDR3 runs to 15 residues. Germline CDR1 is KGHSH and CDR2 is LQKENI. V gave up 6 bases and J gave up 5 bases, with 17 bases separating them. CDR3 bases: TGTGCCAGCTCCCCTTCGGTCGGCAGAGACAATGAGCAGTTCTTC. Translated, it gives CASSPSVGRDNEQFF.

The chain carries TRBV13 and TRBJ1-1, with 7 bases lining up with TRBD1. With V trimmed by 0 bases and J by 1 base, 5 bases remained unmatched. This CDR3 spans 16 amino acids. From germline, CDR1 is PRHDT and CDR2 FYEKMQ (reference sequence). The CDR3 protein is CASSLGTGIQNTEAFF. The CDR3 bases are TGTGCCAGCAGCTTAGGGACAGGGATACAGAACACTGAAGCTTTCTTT.

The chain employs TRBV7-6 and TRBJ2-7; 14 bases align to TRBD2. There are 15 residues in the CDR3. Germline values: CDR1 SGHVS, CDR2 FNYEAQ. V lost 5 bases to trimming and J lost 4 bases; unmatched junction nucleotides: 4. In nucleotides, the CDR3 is TGTGCCAGCAGCCCAGGGACTAGCGGGAGTTACGAGCAGTACTTC. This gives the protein CASSPGTSGSYEQYF.